These 7 T cell receptor beta chains were sequenced from one sample in a study of CD8+ T cells in alopecia areata. cDNA reverse transcribed from extracted RNA served as the sequencing template. Here immunoSEQ multiplex PCR was the method, and the copy in TCRdb shows in-frame clones only, minus some. The table lists over 250,000 clones, with no singletons. The authors sorted pooled cutaneous lymph node cells using CD4, CD8alpha, NKG2D, NKG2ACE and other markers. Sequenced: CD4+ T cells sorted from a lymph node. The receptors come from a C3H/HeJ mouse with alopecia areata. This strain's MHC haplotype is H2-k.

This clone was observed a handful of times. Gene names denote mouse genes. The CDR3 loop is CASGDARLVYAEQFF. Incomplete CDR3 DNA: TGTGCCAGCGGTGATGCGAGACTGGTCTATGCT. V gene TRBV13-2 combines with J gene TRBJ2-1, with D possibly being TRBD2 (6 bases). The read comes to an end 4 residues before the CDR3 does, leaving the germline J gene to fill in the end. CDR3 length: 15 amino acids. The ends were cut back, 0 bases at V and 3 bases at J, with 10 bases in the middle. Germline V lookup: CDR1 NNHNN, CDR2 SYGAGS (reference sequence).

Comments on this clone: Each gene name is a mouse one. With the read ending 4 residues before the CDR3 end, the germline J gene is used to fill in that end. This chain uses TRBV1 with TRBJ2-7, with 10 bases lining up with TRBD2. The CDR3 totals 15 residues. Germline-derived CDR1 and CDR2 are NSQYPW and LRSPGD (reference sequence). Incomplete CDR3 DNA: TGCACCTGCAGTGCAGCCCTGGGGGGGCGCGAT. This translates into CTCSAALGGRD. The full CDR3 is CTCSAALGGRDEQYF.

There are a few counts of this clone. Germline and genes: mouse. With the read ending 4 residues before the CDR3 end, the germline J gene is used to fill in that end. This chain joins TRBV13-2 and TRBJ2-3; 10 bases agree with TRBD2. The germline gives CDR1 NNHNN, CDR2 SYGAGS (reference sequence). CDR3 length: 16 residues. After removal of 0 bases from V and 1 base from J, the junction contained 2 bases not matched to a gene. CDR3 protein: CASGDGWGGGAETLYF. The CDR3 DNA, read in part, is TGTGCCAGCGGTGATGGCTGGGGGGGCGGTGCAGAA.

This clone was counted between two and nine times. Gene names and germline refer to mouse. The read ends 4 residues shy of where the CDR3 ends; the end is completed using the germline J gene. This specimen includes other DNA sequences encoding the same CDR3. This chain links TRBV13-1 with TRBJ1-1; 9 bases are a match to TRBD1. CDR1 NSHNY and CDR2 SYGAGN come from the germline V gene. CDR3 length: 13 residues. The CDR3 DNA, read in part, is TGTGCCAGCAGACCGGGACAGGGAACA. Its translation: CASRPGQGT. The complete CDR3 reads CASRPGQGTEVFF.

With regard to this clone: The gene names here belong to mouse. The observed sequence ends 4 residues before the CDR3 terminus, with the missing tail filled in from the germline J gene. The J gene is TRBJ2-3, the V gene TRBV13-3; D uncertain. The CDR3 covers 13 residues. Trimming removed 5 bases at V and 0 bases at J, with 7 bases between. The germline gives CDR1 NNHDY, CDR2 SYVADS. The CDR3 reads CASRPTSAETLYF. CDR3 bases read: TGTGCCAGCAGGCCAACTAGTGCAGAA.

This clone has just a few counts. Genes here carry mouse names. The read gets to within 4 residues of the CDR3 end, and the germline J gene fills in the rest. This chain links TRBV17 with TRBJ2-3; possible D gene TRBD2, 7 bases. The germline V and J ends were trimmed by 3 bases and 1 base, with 11 bases remaining between them. CDR1 MNHDT and CDR2 YYDKIL come from the germline V gene. The CDR3 has 15 residues. CDR3 DNA, as far as it was read: TGTGCTAGCAGTAGGGCGGGGGGCCGTGCAGAA. Protein: CASSRAGGRAE. The CDR3 as a whole reads CASSRAGGRAETLYF.

With regard to this clone: Gene names are mouse gene names. Coverage ceases 4 residues before the CDR3 finishes, and the germline J gene fills in the end. The chain joins TRBV17 to TRBJ2-7, with 7 bases matching TRBD1. This CDR3 comprises 11 residues. Germline CDR1 MNHDT, CDR2 YYDKIL. CDR3 amino acids: CANPDRDEQYF. The CDR3 bases that were read are TGTGCTAACCCTGACAGGGAT.